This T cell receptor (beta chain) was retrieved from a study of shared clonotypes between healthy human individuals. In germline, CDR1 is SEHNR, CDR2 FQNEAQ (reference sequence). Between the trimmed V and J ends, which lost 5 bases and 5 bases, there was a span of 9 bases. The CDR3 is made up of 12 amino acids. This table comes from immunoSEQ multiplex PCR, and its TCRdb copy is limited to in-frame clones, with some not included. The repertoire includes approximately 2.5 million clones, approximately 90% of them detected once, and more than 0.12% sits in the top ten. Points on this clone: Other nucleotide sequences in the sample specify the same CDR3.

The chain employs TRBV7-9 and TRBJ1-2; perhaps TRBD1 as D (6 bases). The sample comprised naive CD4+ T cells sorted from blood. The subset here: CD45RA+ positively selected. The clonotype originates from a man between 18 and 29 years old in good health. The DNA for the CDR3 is TGTGCCAGCAGCCCGACAGGATATGGCTACACCTTC. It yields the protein CASSPTGYGYTF.